A selection of T cell receptor beta chains follows, all from one sample in a study of blood T cell repertoires in COVID-19. Data came from immunoSEQ multiplex PCR; TCRdb stores just in-frame clones and leaves some out. The data show about 500,000 clones, roughly 87% seen once. The sample taken for sequencing was PBMCs or T cells enriched from blood (not recorded which). Receptors were obtained from a woman aged 18-29 years who had recovered from COVID-19. CDR3s include the opening cysteine and the closing phenylalanine or tryptophan. Fields, in order: V gene, clone size, J gene, D gene, CDR3 protein, CDR3 DNA. The D gene is left open where the match is weak. Expanded clones get a size class; other rows say once, few or many, or leave the size out.

>TRBV7-2|.|TRBJ2-3|.
CASSLYPGYTDTQYF
TGTGCCAGCAGCTTATATCCGGGGTACACAGATACGCAGTATTTT
>TRBV30|.|TRBJ2-3|TRBD2
CATPQKRGGTDTQYF
TGTGCCACTCCCCAAAAGCGGGGGGGCACAGATACGCAGTATTTT
>TRBV5-1|.|TRBJ1-3|.
CASSLAGFTSTVSGNTIYF
TGCGCCAGCAGCTTGGCCGGGTTTACTTCGACAGTCTCTGGAAACACCATATATTTT
>TRBV19|.|TRBJ2-3|.
CASNFPGGKDTQYF
TGTGCCAGTAATTTTCCCGGAGGCAAGGATACGCAGTATTTT
>TRBV28|.|TRBJ2-6|.
CASSLISGSGANVLTF
TGTGCCAGCAGTTTAATCTCAGGATCTGGGGCCAACGTCCTGACTTTC
>TRBV3-1/TRBV3-2|.|TRBJ1-3|.
CASSRGEEAGNTIYF
TGTGCCAGCAGCCGGGGGGAGGAGGCTGGAAACACCATATATTTT
>TRBV28|.|TRBJ1-1|TRBD1
CASSRRTGVSPEAFF
TGTGCCAGCAGCCGCCGGACAGGGGTATCCCCTGAAGCTTTCTTT
>TRBV25-1|.|TRBJ2-3|TRBD1
CASSDPGTGTDTQYF
TGTGCCAGCAGTGATCCCGGGACAGGAACAGATACGCAGTATTTT
>TRBV4-1|many|TRBJ1-2|.
CASSAESGILGYTF
TGCGCCAGCAGCGCGGAGTCGGGGATTCTGGGCTACACCTTC
>TRBV5-1|.|TRBJ2-7|TRBD2
CASTPGLAGGYSYEQYF
TGCGCCAGCACCCCGGGACTAGCGGGGGGATACTCCTACGAGCAGTACTTC
>TRBV10-3|.|TRBJ1-2|.
CAISAQGYGYTF
TGTGCCATCAGTGCCCAGGGCTATGGCTACACCTTC
>TRBV7-9|.|TRBJ2-6|.
CASSPLGDILSGANVLTF
TGTGCCAGCAGCCCCCTGGGGGACATACTCTCTGGGGCCAACGTCCTGACTTTC
>TRBV6-1|.|TRBJ1-1|TRBD1
CASSDPGGWTEAFF
TGTGCCAGCAGTGATCCAGGGGGCTGGACTGAAGCTTTCTTT
>TRBV19|.|TRBJ1-2|.
CASRNDQGRYYGYTF
TGTGCCAGTAGAAACGACCAGGGGCGCTACTATGGCTACACCTTC
>TRBV3-1/TRBV3-2|.|TRBJ2-1|.
CASSPHSGTQSNEQFF
TGTGCCAGCAGTCCTCATTCCGGGACACAAAGCAATGAGCAGTTCTTC
>TRBV30|.|TRBJ1-2|TRBD1
CAWSPRGSYGYTF
TGTGCCTGGAGCCCCAGGGGGTCCTATGGCTACACCTTC
>TRBV11-2|.|TRBJ2-2|.
CASSLDLLLSNTGELFF
TGTGCCAGCAGCTTAGATCTTCTCTTATCGAACACCGGGGAGCTGTTTTTT
>TRBV7-9|.|TRBJ1-6|.
CASSLVRGGRLNSPLHF
TGTGCCAGCAGCTTAGTGCGAGGAGGGAGGCTTAATTCACCCCTCCACTTT
>TRBV30|.|TRBJ1-5|.
CAWSPPDSLYSNQPQHF
TGTGCCTGGAGTCCCCCAGACAGCCTTTATAGCAATCAGCCCCAGCATTTT
>TRBV5-1|.|TRBJ2-3|.
CASSLEGTDTQYF
TGCGCCAGCAGCTTGGAGGGGACAGATACGCAGTATTTT
>TRBV7-2|.|TRBJ2-2|.
CASSFQGSAGELFF
TGTGCCAGCAGCTTCCAGGGGTCGGCCGGGGAGCTGTTTTTT
>TRBV29-1|.|TRBJ2-3|TRBD2
CSVEWDYTDTQYF
TGCAGCGTTGAATGGGACTATACAGATACGCAGTATTTT
>TRBV7-2|few|TRBJ2-7|TRBD1
CASTGGTGGYEQYF
TGTGCCAGCACCGGGGGGACAGGGGGCTACGAGCAGTACTTC
>TRBV5-1|.|TRBJ1-2|TRBD1
CASSLTTGAYGYTF
TGCGCCAGCAGCTTGACGACAGGGGCCTATGGCTACACCTTC
>TRBV30|.|TRBJ1-5|TRBD1
CAWRPPGQGFQPQHF
TGTGCCTGGAGACCCCCGGGACAGGGGTTTCAGCCCCAGCATTTT
>TRBV4-1|.|TRBJ1-5|.
CASSQVLLGAQHF
TGCGCCAGCAGCCAAGTCCTCTTAGGGGCCCAGCATTTT
>TRBV7-8|.|TRBJ2-7|.
CASSLSGEQYF
TGTGCCAGCAGCCTTTCGGGGGAGCAGTACTTC
>TRBV10-3|.|TRBJ2-5|TRBD2
CAIRESGGYQETQYF
TGTGCCATCCGGGAGAGCGGGGGTTACCAAGAGACCCAGTACTTC
>TRBV10-3|.|TRBJ1-1|.
CAIRTGIEAFF
TGTGCCATCAGGACAGGCATTGAAGCTTTCTTT
>TRBV10-1|.|TRBJ1-5|.
CASLGDSNQPQHF
TGCGCAAGTCTAGGGGATAGCAATCAGCCCCAGCATTTT
>TRBV4-1|.|TRBJ1-3|.
CASRGGGNTIYF
TGCGCCAGCAGGGGCGGGGGAAACACCATATATTTT
>TRBV7-8|.|TRBJ1-2|TRBD1
CASSLTQGPYGYTF
TGTGCCAGCAGCTTAACACAGGGGCCCTATGGCTACACCTTC
>TRBV3-1/TRBV3-2|.|TRBJ2-2|TRBD1
CASSQGKTGQENTGELFF
TGTGCCAGCAGCCAAGGAAAAACAGGACAGGAGAACACCGGGGAGCTGTTTTTT
>TRBV27|.|TRBJ2-2|TRBD1
CASSMRQGADTGELFF
TGTGCCAGCAGTATGAGACAGGGGGCGGACACCGGGGAGCTGTTTTTT
>TRBV5-1|.|TRBJ1-5|TRBD1
CASSPTGYGNQPQHF
TGCGCCAGCAGCCCGACAGGGTACGGCAATCAGCCCCAGCATTTT
>TRBV5-8|.|TRBJ2-2|TRBD2
CASGSILAANTGELFF
TGTGCCAGCGGCTCCATACTAGCGGCGAACACCGGGGAGCTGTTTTTT
>TRBV7-9|few|TRBJ2-2|.
CASSLDQGFTGELFF
TGTGCCAGCAGCTTAGATCAGGGATTTACCGGGGAGCTGTTTTTT
>TRBV12-3/TRBV12-4|.|TRBJ1-2|.
CASSPRGNYGYTF
TGTGCCAGCAGTCCCAGAGGGAACTATGGCTACACCTTC
>TRBV6-5|.|TRBJ1-4|.
CASSYSETPNEKLFF
TGTGCCAGCAGTTACTCAGAAACTCCTAATGAAAAACTGTTTTTT
>TRBV19|.|TRBJ2-3|TRBD2
CASSPVLAGTDTQYF
TGTGCCAGTAGTCCCGTGCTAGCGGGGACAGATACGCAGTATTTT
>TRBV4-1|.|TRBJ2-5|.
CASSQDPGGAETQYF
TGCGCCAGCAGCCAAGACCCGGGGGGCGCGGAGACCCAGTACTTC
>TRBV6-1|.|TRBJ1-2|TRBD1
CASSEEYRGPYGYTF
TGTGCCAGCAGTGAAGAATACAGGGGGCCCTATGGCTACACCTTC
>TRBV28|.|TRBJ1-4|.
CASSPAGEGNEKLFF
TGTGCCAGCAGCCCTGCCGGGGAGGGTAATGAAAAACTGTTTTTT
>TRBV12-3/TRBV12-4|.|TRBJ2-7|.
CASSLERGHEQYF
TGTGCCAGCAGTTTGGAAAGGGGCCACGAGCAGTACTTC
>TRBV30|once|TRBJ1-1|.
CAWNTGSNTEAFF
TGTGCCTGGAATACAGGGAGCAACACTGAAGCTTTCTTT
>TRBV7-9|.|TRBJ2-7|.
CASSLDSSSYEQYF
TGTGCCAGCAGCTTAGACTCAAGTTCCTACGAGCAGTACTTC
>TRBV12-5|.|TRBJ2-3|TRBD2
CASGQITSGGATDTQYF
TGTGCTAGTGGGCAAATAACTAGCGGGGGGGCAACAGATACGCAGTATTTT
>TRBV11-2|.|TRBJ1-1|.
CASTPGVVTEAFF
TGTGCCAGCACCCCAGGGGTGGTGACTGAAGCTTTCTTT
>TRBV5-4|.|TRBJ1-2|.
CASSSMGAQGGYYGYTF
TGTGCCAGCAGCTCCATGGGGGCTCAGGGTGGATACTATGGCTACACCTTC
>TRBV27|few|TRBJ1-2|TRBD1
CASSFWDRTFSSYGYTF
TGTGCCAGCAGTTTCTGGGACAGAACCTTTTCGTCCTATGGCTACACCTTC
>TRBV27|.|TRBJ1-2|TRBD1
CASSLGQGADGYTF
TGTGCCAGCAGTTTAGGGCAGGGGGCGGATGGCTACACCTTC
>TRBV5-6|.|TRBJ1-2|TRBD1
CASSLRTGTAYGYTF
TGTGCCAGCAGCTTAAGGACAGGGACGGCCTATGGCTACACCTTC
>TRBV30|.|TRBJ1-1|.
CAWTDRPEAFF
TGTGCCTGGACCGACAGACCTGAAGCTTTCTTT
>TRBV19|.|TRBJ2-7|.
CASSRGGSSDEQYF
TGTGCCAGTAGTCGCGGGGGCAGTAGCGACGAGCAGTACTTC
>TRBV28|once|TRBJ2-5|.
CASSLQGPEYQETQYF
TGTGCCAGCAGTTTACAGGGGCCTGAGTACCAAGAGACCCAGTACTTC
>TRBV6-5|.|TRBJ1-5|.
CASTWGGSQPQHF
TGTGCCAGCACATGGGGGGGCTCTCAGCCCCAGCATTTT
>TRBV24-1|.|TRBJ1-4|.
CATVRLDNEKLFF
TGTGCCACCGTACGACTTGATAATGAAAAACTGTTTTTT
>TRBV19|.|TRBJ1-5|TRBD1
CASSIVAGGNQPQHF
TGTGCCAGTAGTATAGTCGCAGGGGGGAATCAGCCCCAGCATTTT
>TRBV2|.|TRBJ2-7|TRBD1
CASSDGKGAREQYF
TGTGCCAGCAGTGATGGAAAGGGGGCTCGCGAGCAGTACTTC
>TRBV2|.|TRBJ1-1|.
CASSPFTEAFF
TGTGCCAGCAGTCCCTTCACTGAAGCTTTCTTT